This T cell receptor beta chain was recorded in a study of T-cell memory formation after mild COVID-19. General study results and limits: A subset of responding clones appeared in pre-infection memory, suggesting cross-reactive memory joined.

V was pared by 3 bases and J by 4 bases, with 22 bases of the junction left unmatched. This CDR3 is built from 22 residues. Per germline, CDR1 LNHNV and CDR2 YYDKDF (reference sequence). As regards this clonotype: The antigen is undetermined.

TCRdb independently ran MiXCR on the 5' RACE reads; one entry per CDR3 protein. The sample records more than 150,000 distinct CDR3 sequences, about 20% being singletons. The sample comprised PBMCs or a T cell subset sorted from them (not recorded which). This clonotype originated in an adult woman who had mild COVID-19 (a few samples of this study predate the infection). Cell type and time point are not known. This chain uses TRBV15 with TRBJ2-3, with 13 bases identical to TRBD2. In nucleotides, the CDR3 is TGTGCCACCAGCAGCCGTAGCCAACTAGCGGGAGGGCCGAGTAGTGGGGCAGATACGCAGTATTTT. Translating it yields CATSSRSQLAGGPSSGADTQYF.